What follows describes a single T cell receptor beta chain. This sample was taken from a study of shared T cell receptors in the human thymus. Sequencing used immunoSEQ multiplex PCR; TCRdb keeps in-frame clones, though not all of them. The data hold hundreds of thousands of clones, with 80% to 90% observed a single time. V lost 0 bases to trimming and J lost 4 bases, with 7 bases between them. CDR3 length: 13 residues. The germline V gene encodes CDR1 GTSNPN and CDR2 SVGIG (reference sequence). This sample was also put to use in a study of human thymus T cells. As that study records: Healthy Finnish infants having corrective surgery for congenital heart defects served as donors. The thymus tissue came from resections taken during corrective heart surgery. Thymic and blood repertoires seemed to show skewed V and J gene use. Related research described thymic repertoires that were highly overlapping among unrelated individuals.

This clonotype was sampled from a boy in the first two years of life with a congenital heart defect. Sample: thymocytes. This chain joins TRBV30 and TRBJ1-5, with a weak D call TRBD1 (5 bases). The CDR3 here is CAWSVQENQPQHF. The DNA of the CDR3 is TGTGCCTGGAGTGTACAGGAGAATCAGCCCCAGCATTTT.